This T cell receptor beta chain appears in the sequencing data of a study of CD8 T cells in ankylosing spondylitis. Findings and caveats of the study: The study looked at matched synovial fluid samples from ankylosing spondylitis patients. Disease-linked clones were reported to be significantly enriched there. Seven or eight highly homologous variants formed a TCR beta motif that appeared characteristic of ankylosing spondylitis blood.

This clonotype occurred a few times. Its antigen is still unknown. Germline values: CDR1 SGHRS, CDR2 YFSETQ. Trimming removed 0 bases at V and 0 bases at J, with 13 bases between. The CDR3 length is 16 residues. Making use of molecular barcodes, quantitative 5'-RACE generated TCR beta libraries. TCRdb reprocessed the 5' RACE reads via MiXCR and lists one record per CDR3 protein. The table includes 750,000 to 850,000 distinct CDR3 sequences, 10% to 15% detected once. J is TRBJ2-7 and V is TRBV5-1; maybe TRBD1 (6 bases). The source material was blood, either unsorted or a sorted T cell fraction (not recorded which). This clonotype originated in a male donor with ankylosing spondylitis. The CDR3 region has the DNA TGCGCCAGCAGCTTGGGGTGGACAGAAAGCTCCTACGAGCAGTACTTC. Protein sequence: CASSLGWTESSYEQYF.